The 20 T cell receptor beta chains below come from one sample, sequenced in a study of blood T cell repertoires in COVID-19. The data were produced by immunoSEQ multiplex PCR, yet TCRdb's version contains in-frame clones alone and is incomplete. The table shows a few hundred thousand clones, with more than 80% occurring only once. The sample comprised peripheral blood. Every receptor here comes from a woman aged 25-40 years with COVID-19, enrolled during active disease.

The chain carries TRBV7-9 and TRBJ2-3; maybe TRBD1 (7 bases). Germline loops: CDR1 SEHNR, CDR2 FQNEAQ (reference sequence). This CDR3 is built from 12 residues. V lost 4 bases and J lost 6, with 8 bases in between. The CDR3, as DNA: TGTGCCAGCAGCTCAGGGGGGGATACGCAGTATTTT. Translating it yields CASSSGGDTQYF.

The chain uses TRBV29-1 and TRBJ2-5; the D gene is possibly TRBD2 (5 bases). Germline V CDR1 and CDR2: SQVTM, ANQGSEA. This CDR3 comprises 13 residues. The ends were cut back, 8 bases at V and 2 bases at J, with 15 bases in the middle. The CDR3 DNA sequence: TGCAGCACCTCATCAGCGGCTCAAGAGACCCAGTACTTC. It specifies CSTSSAAQETQYF.

V usage is TRBV28 and J usage is TRBJ2-3; no clear D gene. The germline V gene has CDR1 MDHEN and CDR2 SYDVKM. The CDR3 sequence is 14 residues long. The ends were cut back, 2 bases at V and 10 bases at J, with 16 bases in the middle. The CDR3 sequence is CASSLGPRLSSQYF. For the CDR3, the DNA is TGTGCCAGCAGTTTAGGGCCCCGCCTTTCCTCGCAGTATTTT.

The chain joins TRBV6-2 or TRBV6-3 to TRBJ1-5, with D maybe TRBD1 (6 bases). The CDR3 covers 17 residues. The germline V and J ends were trimmed by 5 bases and 2 bases, with 19 bases remaining between them. Germline V gene lookup returns CDR1 MNHEY and CDR2 SVGEGT. CDR3 sequence (DNA): TGTGCCAGCAGTCCCAGGACAGTGGCGCCCGGCAATCAGCCCCAGCATTTT. Protein sequence: CASSPRTVAPGNQPQHF.

This chain joins TRBV29-1 and TRBJ2-7; maybe TRBD2 (5 bases). The germline CDR1 and CDR2 sequences are SQVTM and ANQGSEA. Trimming pared 0 bases from V and 3 bases from J, leaving 12 bases between. The CDR3 covers 14 residues. The CDR3 DNA reads TGCAGCGTTGAAGATCGACGGGGTGGCTACGAGCAGTACTTC. Its protein product is CSVEDRRGGYEQYF.

In DNA form, the CDR3 reads TGTGCCACCAGTGCCGCGACAGGGCCGAATCAGCCCCAGCATTTT. Protein product: CATSAATGPNQPQHF. V is TRBV24-1 and J is TRBJ1-5, with 7 bases fitting TRBD1. The CDR3 totals 15 residues. V lost 5 bases to trimming and J lost 4 bases; unmatched junction nucleotides: 7. Germline V gives CDR1 KGHDR, CDR2 SFDVKD.

The chain has TRBV5-6 and TRBJ2-2; D possibly corresponds to TRBD2 (5 bases). The CDR3 sequence is 16 residues long. Trimming pared 0 bases from V and 7 bases from J, leaving 16 bases between. CDR1 is SGHDT and CDR2 is YYEEEE in the germline V gene. The CDR3 DNA sequence: TGTGCCAGCAGCTTGGCTGGGGTCGGCGGAGGCGGGGAGCTGTTTTTT. It translates to CASSLAGVGGGGELFF.

The rearrangement joins TRBV28 to TRBJ1-1; D is unclear. The CDR3 totals 11 residues. Trimming took 6 bases from V and 4 from J, leaving 6 bases between them. CDR1 and CDR2 from the germline V gene are MDHEN and SYDVKM. In nucleotides, the CDR3 is TGTGCCAGCAGGGCCAGCACTGAAGCTTTCTTT. This gives the protein CASRASTEAFF.

Concerning this clone: The same CDR3 is also encoded by other DNA sequences in this sample. The J gene is TRBJ2-2, the V gene TRBV7-3; TRBD2 is a possible D gene (6 bases). Between the trimmed V and J ends, which lost 3 bases and 1 base, there was a span of 6 bases. Germline assignment: CDR1 SGHTA and CDR2 FQGTGA. This CDR3 contains 14 residues. The CDR3 sequence is CASSFGGNTGELFF. The CDR3 nucleotides read TGTGCCAGCAGCTTCGGGGGGAACACCGGGGAGCTGTTTTTT.

The V gene is TRBV30, the J gene TRBJ1-1; 8 bases line up with TRBD1. The CDR3 is 16 residues long. V trimming: 5 bases; J trimming: 1 base; junction bases outside the gene matches: 12. CDR1 GTSNPN and CDR2 SVGIG come from the germline V gene (reference sequence). The DNA for the CDR3 is TGTGCCTGGGTCGTATACAGGGGGATGTGGAACACTGAAGCTTTCTTT. It specifies CAWVVYRGMWNTEAFF.

Note on this clone: An end of the junction differs from the germline gene, which may be a read error. The chain couples TRBV4-1 to TRBJ2-3; perhaps TRBD2 as D (6 bases). The V gene's germline CDR1 is MGHRA and CDR2 YSYEKL. This CDR3 region has 12 residues. The CDR3 spells CASSQEGGTQYF. In DNA form, the CDR3 reads TGCGCCAGCAGTCAAGAGGGAGGCACGCAGTATTTT.

V is TRBV15 and J is TRBJ1-6; D may be TRBD1 (5 bases). This CDR3 is 16 amino acids long. Deletions cut 0 bases from V and 6 bases from J, with 12 bases between. The germline CDR1 and CDR2 sequences are LNHNV and YYDKDF (reference sequence). The CDR3 nucleotides are TGTGCCACCAGCAGAGATGGTGGCAGGGCTAATTCACCCCTCCACTTT. It specifies CATSRDGGRANSPLHF.

The chain is built from TRBV5-5 and TRBJ2-2; D remains unclear. The V gene's germline CDR1 is SGHKS and CDR2 YYEKEE (reference sequence). Trimming left V 4 bases short and J 0 bases short, with 10 bases between. The CDR3 contains 15 residues. DNA for the CDR3: TGTGCCAGCAGCCAACAAATGACGAACACCGGGGAGCTGTTTTTT. Translated: CASSQQMTNTGELFF. Together with reference TRBV5-5 and TRBJ2-2, the CDR3 gives the full variable domain: DAGVTQSPTHLIKTRGQQVTLRCSPISGHKSVSWYQQVLGQGPQFIFQYYEKEERGRGNFPDRFSARQFPNYSSELNVNALLLGDSALYLCASSQQMTNTGELFFGEGSRLTVL.

The chain couples TRBV20-1 to TRBJ2-7; D gene ambiguous. V was cut by 0 bases and J by 7 bases, with 7 bases left in between. CDR1 is DFQATT and CDR2 is SNEGSKA in the germline V gene (reference sequence). The CDR3 is 11 amino acids. CDR3: CSARDETEQYF. The CDR3 DNA is TGCAGTGCTAGAGATGAAACAGAGCAGTACTTC.

The count of this clone is one. J is TRBJ1-6 and V is TRBV9; a possible D gene is TRBD1 (6 bases). The CDR3 is 12 residues long. Germline CDR1 is SGDLS and CDR2 is YYNGEE. V was pared by 1 base and J by 14 bases, with 10 bases between. The CDR3 region is CASSVRGGALHF. The CDR3 DNA reads as TGTGCCAGCAGCGTACGAGGGGGGGCCCTCCACTTT. The entire variable domain, with the rest obtained from reference TRBV9 and TRBJ1-6, is as follows: DSGVTQTPKHLITATGQRVTLRCSPRSGDLSVYWYQQSLDQGLQFLIQYYNGEERAKGNILERFSAQQFPDLHSELNLSSLELGDSALYFCASSVRGGALHFGNGTRLTVT.

In its sample, this clone was seen once. The identical CDR3 is also encoded by other nucleotide sequences in the sample. The V gene is TRBV29-1, the J gene TRBJ2-7; 8 bases are a match to TRBD1. Unmatched junction bases numbered 3, after V lost 4 bases and J lost 4 bases. The CDR3 covers 12 residues. Germline values: CDR1 SQVTM, CDR2 ANQGSEA. The DNA for the CDR3 is TGCAGCGTTGGTCAGGGGGCTTACGAGCAGTACTTC. Protein product: CSVGQGAYEQYF.

V and J are TRBV7-3 and TRBJ2-5; a weak D match, TRBD2 (6 bases). The CDR3 length is 13 residues. V dropped 2 bases and J dropped 5 bases, with 9 bases sitting between them. The germline CDR1 and CDR2 sequences are SGHTA and FQGTGA. CDR3 in DNA: TGTGCCAGCAGCTTACGAGGGAGGGAGACCCAGTACTTC. Translated, it gives CASSLRGRETQYF. The whole variable domain, remainder taken from reference TRBV7-3 and TRBJ2-5, is GAGVSQTPSNKVTEKGKYVELRCDPISGHTALYWYRQSLGQGPEFLIYFQGTGAADDSGLPNDRFFAVRPEGSVSTLKIQRTERGDSAVYLCASSLRGRETQYFGPGTRLLVL.

This chain uses TRBV7-9 with TRBJ1-1, with D possibly being TRBD1 (6 bases). CDR1 is SEHNR, CDR2 FQNEAQ, per germline (reference sequence). Deletions cut 5 bases from V and 3 bases from J, with 16 bases between. The CDR3 has 15 residues. The CDR3 DNA reads as TGTGCCAGCAGCGCAACCACAGGGTCGGACACTGAAGCTTTCTTT. This gives the protein CASSATTGSDTEAFF.

J is TRBJ2-7 and V is TRBV5-1; TRBD1 matches at 7 bases. The germline V gene encodes CDR1 SGHRS and CDR2 YFSETQ. V shed 2 bases and J 5 bases; nucleotides not matched to a gene: 7. CDR3 size: 14 residues. CDR3 nucleotide sequence: TGCGCCAGCAGCTTCGGGCAGGGGGACCACGAGCAGTACTTC. This codes for CASSFGQGDHEQYF.

The V gene is TRBV6-1, the J gene TRBJ1-1, with D uncertain. Trimming removed 2 bases from V and 0 bases from J, with 10 bases in between. Germline V gene sequence: CDR1 MNHNS, CDR2 SASEGT. The CDR3 extends over 15 amino acids. The chain's CDR3 is CASSEHSRLNTEAFF. The CDR3 DNA is TGTGCCAGCAGTGAACATTCCAGATTGAACACTGAAGCTTTCTTT.